These 7 T cell receptor beta chains originate from one sample sequenced in a study of blood T cell repertoires in COVID-19. Data came from immunoSEQ multiplex PCR; TCRdb stores just in-frame clones and leaves some out. The sample includes 430,000 or so clones, over 85% seen only once; the top ten take 0.8% to 0.9%. The sequenced sample was peripheral blood. The source of these receptors is a man in his late teens or twenties with COVID-19, enrolled during active disease.

This chain connects TRBV9 to TRBJ2-2, with D unresolved. The germline gives CDR1 SGDLS, CDR2 YYNGEE. The V end lost 4 bases, the J end lost 6 bases, and 7 bases lay between the germline ends. This CDR3 comprises 12 residues. This CDR3 is CASSPRSGELFF. The CDR3 DNA sequence: TGTGCCAGCAGCCCGAGGTCCGGGGAGCTGTTTTTT.

J is TRBJ2-2 and V is TRBV5-5; possibly TRBD2 for D (5 bases). V was trimmed by 2 bases and J by 5 bases, leaving 7 bases between them. The CDR3 is 13 residues long. Looked up from germline, CDR1 is SGHKS and CDR2 is YYEKEE (reference sequence). This CDR3 reads CASSFWETGELFF. Here the CDR3 DNA reads TGTGCCAGCAGCTTTTGGGAGACCGGGGAGCTGTTTTTT.

This chain joins TRBV12-3 or TRBV12-4 and TRBJ1-2; D is ambiguous. V lost 3 bases and J 3 bases, leaving 8 bases between the germline ends. This CDR3 spans 13 amino acids. The CDR3 spells CASSLVAYYGYTF. CDR3 in DNA: TGTGCCAGCAGTTTGGTGGCTTACTATGGCTACACCTTC.

The chain employs TRBV28 and TRBJ1-2; 7 bases are a match to TRBD1. The CDR3 has 13 residues. The germline gives CDR1 MDHEN, CDR2 SYDVKM. V was clipped by 6 bases and J by 8 bases; unmatched bases: 9. The CDR3 nucleotides read TGTGCCAGCAGCCCCGGGACAGTTCTGGGCTACACCTTC. This translates into CASSPGTVLGYTF.

J is TRBJ2-5 and V is TRBV20-1, with D possibly being TRBD1 (6 bases). The CDR3 loop spans 11 amino acids. Germline-derived CDR1 and CDR2 are DFQATT and SNEGSKA (reference sequence). The CDR3 DNA sequence: TGCAGCCTGAGGGGGCAAGAGACCCAGTACTTC. Amino acid sequence: CSLRGQETQYF.

The rearrangement uses TRBV3-1 (or the pseudogene TRBV3-2) and TRBJ2-7, with TRBD1 matching over 10 bases. Germline CDR1 and CDR2: LGHDT and YNNKEL (reference sequence). The CDR3 extends over 19 amino acids. V lost 3 bases to trimming and J lost 0 bases; unmatched junction nucleotides: 14. The CDR3 nucleotides are TGTGCCAGCAGCCAGTTCCCGGGACAGGGGAAATGGAGCTCCTACGAGCAGTACTTC. Protein: CASSQFPGQGKWSSYEQYF.

The chain couples TRBV27 to TRBJ2-2, with D hard to call. The CDR3 runs to 13 residues. V lost 5 bases to trimming and J lost 2 bases, with 6 bases between them. The germline V gene has CDR1 MNHEY and CDR2 SMNVEV (reference sequence). CDR3 nucleotide sequence: TGTGCCAGCAGTCTAAGTAACACCGGGGAGCTGTTTTTT. Residues: CASSLSNTGELFF.